The T cell receptor (beta chain) under discussion was sequenced for a study of T cells after yellow fever vaccination. Study results and caveats: The CD4 compartment and the CD8 compartment contained a small share of clonotypes in common. Once the booster was given, most primary-vaccination clones reappeared, at over 95% for CD4 and 88% for CD8. Abundant clonotypes from the bulk population could contaminate FACS-sorted repertoires.

As TCR cDNA was made by 5'RACE template switching, a universal primer site and UMIs were added. TCRdb re-called the 5' RACE reads with MiXCR, one entry per CDR3 protein. Of approximately 610,000 distinct CDR3 sequences in the sample, roughly a sixth were seen once. About this clonotype: Antigen unknown.

Sequencing was performed on PBMCs, taken 4 to 6 days after the first yellow fever vaccination. The clonotype originates from a young man who received the YFV17D yellow fever vaccine.

DNA for the CDR3: TGTGCCAGCAGTGAAGCATCGCTAGCGGGGGCTCAAGAGACCCAGTACTTC. This sequence encodes CASSEASLAGAQETQYF. The V and J genes are TRBV6-1 and TRBJ2-5; 10 bases align to TRBD2. The ends lost 0 bases at V and 2 bases at J; junction bases unmatched: 6. Germline CDR1 reads MNHNS; CDR2 reads SASEGT. The CDR3 is 17 residues long.